This T cell receptor (beta chain) was recorded in a study of long-term antiretroviral therapy in people with HIV. Study-level results: ART preceded a rise in diversity that nonetheless stayed lower than in transplant donor controls. Missing from the dataset were any data on ART adherence, viral resistance or therapy changes.

About this clone itself: Its antigen is unknown.

Every specimen provided roughly 0.85-11 million cryopreserved PBMC before DNA extraction took place. They ran version v3.0 of the immunoSEQ assay at survey level. Per-sample targets for sequencing were roughly 35,000-55,000 T-cell genomes. Clones were read by immunoSEQ multiplex PCR, and TCRdb kept only the in-frame ones, dropping some. This table holds some 22,000 clones, roughly four fifths found once. The germline V and J ends were trimmed by 2 bases and 0 bases, with 20 bases remaining between them. Germline V gene data show CDR1 as SEHNR and CDR2 as FQNEAQ (reference sequence). CDR3 size: 18 residues.

The clonotype originates from a man aged 45-65 years with HIV. This specimen consisted of unsorted PBMCs, obtained 0.4 years after starting antiretroviral therapy. The rearrangement links TRBV7-9 to TRBJ2-7; D unresolved. The CDR3, as DNA: TGTGCCAGCAGCTTATTTTATATAGGCGGCGGTCGCTCCTACGAGCAGTACTTC. The encoded protein is CASSLFYIGGGRSYEQYF.